The TCR beta chain described here comes from a study of HIV-infected patients and healthy controls. The wider study: The CD4:CD8 ratio increased slightly in early therapy, but CD8 counts showed no consistent change.

cDNA was made from around 0.45 ug RNA using alpha and beta constant primers. Separate chain-specific third strand synthesis with multiplexing indices produced the alpha and beta libraries. MiXCR was run by TCRdb on the 5' RACE reads, yielding one entry per CDR3 protein. Of approximately 9,600 distinct CDR3 sequences in the sample, about 5.2% were seen once. This CDR3 has 16 residues. Trimming removed 0 bases from V and 5 bases from J; junction bases left unmatched: 9. Germline CDR1 MNHEY, CDR2 SMNVEV (reference sequence). The repertoire came from unfractionated whole blood and reflected all unsorted peripheral T cells.

The rearrangement joins TRBV27 to TRBJ2-7; 8 bases line up with TRBD2. This specimen consisted of blood, obtained before antiretroviral therapy. The sequence was collected from an adult with HIV infection. The CDR3 DNA reads TGTGCCAGCAGTTTATCATTCCGGGCGGGAGGCCACGAGCAGTACTTC. This encodes CASSLSFRAGGHEQYF.